This T cell receptor (beta chain) stems from a study of neurological immune-mediated disorders. V lost 5 bases and J lost 2; bases outside the gene matches: 4. Germline V lookup: CDR1 DFQATT, CDR2 SNEGSKA (reference sequence). The CDR3 runs to 14 residues. As for the cDNA, it was generated by 5'RACE with 10-nucleotide random UMIs. From 15-18 subjects, each sequencing run yielded over 190 million TCR-beta sequences. Each CDR3 protein is one row after TCRdb ran MiXCR on the 5' RACE reads. The data hold 43,000 or so distinct CDR3 sequences, with roughly 13% observed a single time. This clonotype was seen many times. Time point meaning: longitudinal time-point 3.

The clonotype was recovered from a man aged 30 to 39 in good health. V and J are TRBV20-1 and TRBJ2-7; 12 positions agree with TRBD2. Sequenced material: PBMCs. CDR3 DNA sequence: TGCAGTGCTGGACTAGCGGGAAGAACCTACGAGCAGTACTTC. Translating it yields CSAGLAGRTYEQYF.